The 13 T cell receptor beta chains reported below all come from one sample, sequenced in a study of T cell responses to AZD1222 COVID-19 vaccine. The protocol was immunoSEQ multiplex PCR, while the TCRdb copy is restricted to in-frame clones and leaves out a portion. Of roughly 180,000 clones listed, roughly nine tenths are singletons. This sample comprised peripheral blood, obtained on day 0 of AZD1222 vaccination. These receptors originate from an adult in good health.

V is TRBV7-7 and J is TRBJ2-2; D possibly matches TRBD1 or TRBD2 (5 bases each). The V and J ends lost 5 bases and 4 bases respectively, with 20 bases between them. This CDR3 is 17 amino acids long. Germline V CDR1 and CDR2: SSHAT, FNYEAQ (reference sequence). CDR3 DNA sequence: TGTGCCAGCAGCCCAACCCGCCTCAGGGAGAGCACCGGGGAGCTGTTTTTT. Its protein product is CASSPTRLRESTGELFF.

The J gene is TRBJ2-1, the V gene TRBV11-2; D tentatively fits TRBD1 or TRBD2 (6 bases each). The germline V and J ends were trimmed by 3 bases and 5 bases, with 14 bases remaining between them. Per the germline V gene, CDR1 is SGHAT and CDR2 is FQNNGV. The CDR3 has 15 residues. The CDR3 is CASSFPGGHNNEQFF. CDR3 DNA: TGTGCCAGCAGCTTCCCCGGGGGCCATAACAATGAGCAGTTCTTC.

This chain uses TRBV6-5 with TRBJ1-2; 11 bases are shared with TRBD1. The CDR3 runs 14 residues. CDR1 and CDR2 (germline): MNHEY, SVGAGI. V lost 6 bases to trimming and J lost 7 bases; unmatched junction nucleotides: 7. DNA of the CDR3: TGTGCCAGCAGACCCGGACAGGGGGCTAGTGGCTACACCTTC. Amino acids: CASRPGQGASGYTF.

This chain links TRBV10-2 with TRBJ2-3; TRBD2 matches at 8 bases. The CDR3 spans 14 residues. The V gene end was trimmed by 4 bases and the J gene end by 6 bases; junction bases not matched to a gene: 6. CDR1 is WSHSY, CDR2 SAAADI, per germline. The CDR3 sequence is CASSGTGGPDTQYF. DNA of the CDR3: TGCGCCAGCAGTGGAACGGGGGGGCCCGATACGCAGTATTTT.

The DNA for the CDR3 is TGTGCCAGTACCCCGTCGGTGGCAGATGGAAACACCATATATTTT. This translates into CASTPSVADGNTIYF. The chain is built from TRBV19 and TRBJ1-3; no clear D. CDR1 and CDR2 from the germline V gene are LNHDA and SQIVND (reference sequence). V lost 7 bases, J lost 3 bases, and 16 bases lay in between. CDR3 size: 15 residues.

V is TRBV18 and J is TRBJ1-1; maybe TRBD1 (6 bases). Germline V gives CDR1 KGHSH, CDR2 LQKENI. The CDR3 length is 15 residues. Trimming cost V 1 base and J 1 base, with 10 bases left between them. CDR3 DNA: TGTGCCAGCTCACCACTTAGGGGGAAGAACACTGAAGCTTTCTTT. Translation gives CASSPLRGKNTEAFF. Full variable domain (missing parts from reference TRBV18 and TRBJ1-1): NAGVMQNPRHLVRRRGQEARLRCSPMKGHSHVYWYRQLPEEGLKFMVYLQKENIIDESGMPKERFSAEFPKEGPSILRIQQVVRGDSAAYFCASSPLRGKNTEAFFGQGTRLTVV.

The count of this clone is one. The chain combines TRBV3-1 (or the pseudogene TRBV3-2) with TRBJ1-1; perhaps TRBD1 as D (5 bases). With 0 bases removed from V and 4 bases from J, the gap between germline ends came to 18 bases. CDR3 length: 17 amino acids. Germline assignment: CDR1 LGHDT and CDR2 YNNKEL (reference sequence). The CDR3 here is CASSQDNPASRGTEAFF. The CDR3 region has the DNA TGTGCCAGCAGCCAAGATAACCCTGCGAGTAGGGGCACTGAAGCTTTCTTT.

V and J are TRBV11-2 and TRBJ2-1; TRBD2 matches at 7 bases. The germline V gene has CDR1 SGHAT and CDR2 FQNNGV. The V and J ends lost 0 bases and 7 bases, in that order; junction bases with no gene match: 6. This CDR3 contains 15 residues. The CDR3 region is CASSLEVGGMNEQFF. The CDR3 nucleotides are TGTGCCAGCAGCTTAGAGGTGGGAGGGATGAATGAGCAGTTCTTC.

The CDR3 loop is CASSPGVTDTQYF. The CDR3 coding sequence is TGTGCCAGCAGCCCAGGGGTCACAGATACGCAGTATTTT. This chain uses TRBV11-3 with TRBJ2-3, with D possibly TRBD1 on 6 matching bases. This CDR3 region has 13 residues. The germline gives CDR1 SGHNT, CDR2 YENEEA. V shed 5 bases and J shed 2 bases, with 8 bases lying between them.

The chain joins TRBV5-1 to TRBJ2-5; D possibly corresponds to TRBD1 (6 bases). This CDR3 is built from 14 residues. V lost 0 bases and J lost 5, with 11 bases in between. Germline-derived CDR1 and CDR2 are SGHRS and YFSETQ. CDR3 bases: TGCGCCAGCAGCTTGGATCAGGGGTCGGAGACCCAGTACTTC. This sequence encodes CASSLDQGSETQYF.

CDR3 nucleotide sequence: TGTGCCAGCAGCTCCCTGGGCGTTAGGGGCGAGCAGTACTTC. Amino acids: CASSSLGVRGEQYF. The rearrangement links TRBV5-5 to TRBJ2-7, with D possibly matching TRBD1 (5 bases). This CDR3 comprises 14 residues. The germline V gene has CDR1 SGHKS and CDR2 YYEKEE (reference sequence). V gave up 3 bases and J gave up 6 bases, with 16 bases separating them.

This chain joins TRBV2 and TRBJ2-2, with a possible D match to TRBD2 (6 bases). V was cut by 1 base and J by 4 bases, with 7 bases left in between. Germline CDR1 SNHLY, CDR2 FYNNEI. The CDR3 is made up of 14 amino acids. CDR3 protein: CASSEVRGTGELFF. The CDR3 DNA reads TGTGCCAGCAGTGAAGTGCGGGGCACCGGGGAGCTGTTTTTT.

This clone appeared a single time. The J gene is TRBJ2-4, the V gene TRBV9, with D possibly TRBD2 on 6 matching bases. Germline lookup yields CDR1 SGDLS and CDR2 YYNGEE. V was shortened by 4 bases and J by 0 bases, with 20 bases between the two germline ends. This CDR3 comprises 18 residues. CDR3 nucleotides: TGTGCCAGCAGCCCGACGACGGGAGTTGGGAGAGCCAAAAACATTCAGTACTTC. Translating it yields CASSPTTGVGRAKNIQYF.